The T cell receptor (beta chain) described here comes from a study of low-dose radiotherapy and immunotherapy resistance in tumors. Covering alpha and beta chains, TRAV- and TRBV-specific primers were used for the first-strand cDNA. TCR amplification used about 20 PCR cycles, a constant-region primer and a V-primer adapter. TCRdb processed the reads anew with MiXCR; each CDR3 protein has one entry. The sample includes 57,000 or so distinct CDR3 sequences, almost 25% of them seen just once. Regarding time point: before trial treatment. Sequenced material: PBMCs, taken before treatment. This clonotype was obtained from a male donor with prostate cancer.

CDR3 sequence (DNA): TGTGCCAGCAGCGCCGGGACTAGCGGGAGACATGAGCAGTTCTTC. Its protein product is CASSAGTSGRHEQFF. The chain carries TRBV9 and TRBJ2-1; 14 nucleotides align to TRBD2. Germline V gene lookup returns CDR1 SGDLS and CDR2 YYNGEE. This CDR3 region has 15 residues. With 3 bases clipped from V and 8 bases from J, the junction kept 4 bases outside the gene matches. The entire variable domain, with the rest obtained from reference TRBV9 and TRBJ2-1, is as follows: DSGVTQTPKHLITATGQRVTLRCSPRSGDLSVYWYQQSLDQGLQFLIQYYNGEERAKGNILERFSAQQFPDLHSELNLSSLELGDSALYFCASSAGTSGRHEQFFGPGTRLTVL.